This entry lists 5 T cell receptor beta chains sequenced from one sample in a study of blood T cell repertoires in COVID-19. Profiled with immunoSEQ multiplex PCR; TCRdb holds only in-frame clones, not every one. The profile covers about 82,000 clones, with 80% appearing a single time and around 12% taken by the ten largest. The sequencing input was peripheral blood. These receptors originate from a woman aged 35 to 49 with active or convalescent COVID-19.

This clone came up a few times. The gene calls are TRBV5-1 and TRBJ2-1; 12 bases fit TRBD2. After removal of 4 bases from V and 6 bases from J, the junction contained 2 bases not matched to a gene. The CDR3 covers 14 residues. Germline CDR1 SGHRS, CDR2 YFSETQ. Here the CDR3 reads CASSQGLAGNEQFF. The CDR3 DNA is TGCGCCAGCAGCCAGGGACTAGCGGGCAATGAGCAGTTCTTC.

The chain is built from TRBV5-1 and TRBJ2-1, with TRBD2 as a possible D gene (6 bases). The CDR3 sequence is 14 residues long. Germline lookup yields CDR1 SGHRS and CDR2 YFSETQ. V gave up 0 bases and J gave up 6 bases, with 10 bases separating them. The CDR3: CASSLGVGGNEQFF. CDR3 in DNA: TGCGCCAGCAGCTTGGGGGTCGGGGGCAATGAGCAGTTCTTC.

The V gene is TRBV4-1, the J gene TRBJ2-5; TRBD2 agrees at 9 bases. The V and J ends lost 4 bases and 4 bases, in that order; junction bases with no gene match: 7. Germline lookup yields CDR1 MGHRA and CDR2 YSYEKL. This CDR3 spans 15 amino acids. In nucleotides, the CDR3 is TGCGCCAGCAGCCGATACGCGGGGGGGAGAGAGACCCAGTACTTC. Translation gives CASSRYAGGRETQYF.

In this sample, this clone is large (0.1 to 1%). The V and J genes are TRBV4-3 and TRBJ2-5; 7 bases map to TRBD1. The CDR3 consists of 18 residues. Germline V gives CDR1 LGHNA, CDR2 YSLEER. V trimming: 0 bases; J trimming: 3 bases; junction bases outside the gene matches: 13. CDR3 sequence: CASSQDLVGGLLEETQYF. The CDR3 coding sequence is TGCGCCAGCAGCCAAGATTTAGTAGGGGGCCTTCTGGAAGAGACCCAGTACTTC.

The rearrangement joins TRBV7-2 to TRBJ2-7, with TRBD1 matching over 9 bases. V trimming: 6 bases; J trimming: 7 bases; junction bases outside the gene matches: 7. Germline CDR1 is SGHTA and CDR2 is FQGNSA. The CDR3 consists of 13 residues. The CDR3 loop is CASSQQGAGEQYF. The CDR3 DNA reads TGTGCCAGCAGTCAACAGGGGGCAGGGGAGCAGTACTTC.